One and the same sample provided the 9 T cell receptor beta chains below, sequenced in a study of T cell responses to AZD1222 COVID-19 vaccine. Measured with immunoSEQ multiplex PCR; TCRdb has only the in-frame clones, and not every one. This repertoire shows 100,000 to 150,000 clones, roughly nine tenths found once; its top ten account for 4% to 5%. The input for sequencing was peripheral blood, taken on day 0 of AZD1222 vaccination. All receptors derive from an adult in good health.

The rearrangement uses TRBV4-3 and TRBJ2-1; 9 nucleotides align to TRBD1. The germline gives CDR1 LGHNA, CDR2 YSLEER. V gave up 4 bases and J gave up 8 bases; unmatched junction bases: 9. CDR3 length: 15 amino acids. This CDR3 is CASSLNTGGADEQFF. The CDR3 DNA sequence: TGCGCCAGCAGCCTCAATACAGGGGGCGCGGATGAGCAGTTCTTC.

The chain uses TRBV2 and TRBJ1-4, with TRBD1 identical over 9 bases. The germline CDR1 and CDR2 sequences are SNHLY and FYNNEI. This CDR3 contains 13 residues. The CDR3 DNA reads TGTGCGACAGGGGGTCGGGTTAGTGAAAAACTGTTTTTT. Residues: CATGGRVSEKLFF.

This chain joins TRBV10-1 and TRBJ2-5; 7 bases line up with TRBD1. The length of the CDR3 is 15 residues. CDR1 and CDR2 from the germline V gene are WNHNN and SYGVQD (reference sequence). Losses at the gene ends were 0 bases for V and 5 bases for J; bases not matched to a gene: 6. The CDR3 is CASSESGTVHETQYF. DNA for the CDR3: TGCGCCAGCAGTGAGTCGGGGACAGTTCACGAGACCCAGTACTTC.

The V gene is TRBV10-1, the J gene TRBJ1-2; D is unclear. V was cut by 6 bases and J by 7 bases, with 18 bases left in between. The CDR3 runs 14 residues. In germline, CDR1 is WNHNN, CDR2 SYGVQD (reference sequence). CDR3 DNA: TGCGCCAGCAGGGAAAACCGGGCCTCCGGTGGCTACACCTTC. Its translation: CASRENRASGGYTF.

The chain has TRBV11-2 and TRBJ2-1; D call uncertain. CDR1 is SGHAT and CDR2 is FQNNGV in the germline V gene. V was shortened by 2 bases and J by 7 bases, with 9 bases between the two germline ends. The CDR3 runs to 13 residues. CDR3 residues: CASSLKSGNEQFF. The CDR3 coding sequence is TGTGCCAGCAGCTTAAAATCCGGGAATGAGCAGTTCTTC.

V and J are TRBV7-2 and TRBJ2-1; D remains ambiguous. Trimming removed 5 bases at V and 0 bases at J, with 14 bases between. CDR3 size: 16 residues. Germline CDR1 reads SGHTA; CDR2 reads FQGNSA. In nucleotides, the CDR3 is TGTGCCAGCAGCACTGCCAGCGCGAGCTCCTACAATGAGCAGTTCTTC. As protein: CASSTASASSYNEQFF. Together with reference TRBV7-2 and TRBJ2-1, the CDR3 gives the full variable domain: GAGVSQSPSNKVTEKGKDVELRCDPISGHTALYWYRQSLGQGLEFLIYFQGNSAPDKSGLPSDRFSAERTGGSVSTLTIQRTQQEDSAVYLCASSTASASSYNEQFFGPGTRLTVL.

This clone was recorded once. The J gene is TRBJ1-2, the V gene TRBV3-1 (or the pseudogene TRBV3-2); 7 nucleotides match TRBD1. CDR1 is LGHDT and CDR2 is YNNKEL in the germline V gene (reference sequence). Trimming took 4 bases from V and 2 from J; bases not matched to a gene: 7. The CDR3 extends over 15 amino acids. The CDR3 DNA reads as TGTGCCAGCAGCCTTACAGGGGCGCGGAACTATGGCTACACCTTC. Translation: CASSLTGARNYGYTF.

The chain couples TRBV12-3 or TRBV12-4 to TRBJ1-1; no reliable D call. V lost 6 bases and J 2 bases, leaving 7 bases between the germline ends. The CDR3 extends over 12 amino acids. The CDR3 spells CASRNINTEAFF. In nucleotides, the CDR3 is TGTGCCAGCAGGAACATCAACACTGAAGCTTTCTTT.

The gene calls are TRBV18 and TRBJ2-7; perhaps TRBD2 as D (6 bases). CDR1 KGHSH and CDR2 LQKENI come from the germline V gene. V was pared by 5 bases and J by 2 bases, with 16 bases between. CDR3 length: 15 amino acids. The chain's CDR3 is CASSSARDSAYEQYF. The CDR3, as DNA: TGTGCCAGCTCATCAGCACGGGACTCCGCCTACGAGCAGTACTTC.